Shown below are 26 T cell receptor beta chains from a single sample sequenced in a study of T cell changes during pregnancy in multiple sclerosis. The assay was immunoSEQ multiplex PCR, and TCRdb's table has in-frame clones only and misses some. The data show around 92,000 clones, 85% to 95% seen once. The material was peripheral blood, obtained after pregnancy. These receptors originate from a female donor with multiple sclerosis, enrolled in a pregnancy study.

Only a few counts were recorded for this clone. The chain employs TRBV11-2 and TRBJ2-7; the match to TRBD2 covers 7 bases. CDR3 length equals 15 residues. Trimming cost V 1 base and J 3 bases; bases outside gene matches: 6. The germline gives CDR1 SGHAT, CDR2 FQNNGV. The CDR3 DNA reads TGTGCCAGCAGCTTAGTGGGCGGGAGCTACTACGAGCAGTACTTC. Amino acids: CASSLVGGSYYEQYF.

This clone was seen a single time. The genes are TRBV27 and TRBJ1-5, with D unclear. The CDR3 extends over 15 amino acids. The V and J ends lost 4 bases and 0 bases respectively, with 10 bases between them. CDR1 is MNHEY, CDR2 SMNVEV, per germline (reference sequence). CDR3 coding DNA: TGTGCCAGCAGTTCACCGGGAGATAGCAATCAGCCCCAGCATTTT. This sequence encodes CASSSPGDSNQPQHF.

V and J are TRBV19 and TRBJ2-5; 9 nucleotides align to TRBD1. The CDR3 is 15 residues long. The junction had 8 bases not matched to a gene; V was cut back by 5 bases and J by 4 bases. The germline gives CDR1 LNHDA, CDR2 SQIVND (reference sequence). This CDR3 reads CASSSGEDRGETQYF. In DNA form, the CDR3 reads TGTGCCAGTAGTTCAGGGGAGGACAGGGGAGAGACCCAGTACTTC.

J is TRBJ2-3 and V is TRBV4-1; D may be TRBD2 (5 bases). Trimming cost V 1 base and J 5 bases, with 10 bases left between them. Looked up from germline, CDR1 is MGHRA and CDR2 is YSYEKL. This CDR3 spans 14 amino acids. DNA of the CDR3: TGCGCCAGCAGCCAAGCCCTAGAGGGAGATACGCAGTATTTT. Translated, it gives CASSQALEGDTQYF.

This chain uses TRBV7-2 with TRBJ1-1; the D gene is possibly TRBD1 (6 bases). V was clipped by 5 bases and J by 3 bases, with 13 bases between them. The length of the CDR3 is 14 residues. From germline, CDR1 is SGHTA and CDR2 FQGNSA. The DNA of the CDR3 is TGTGCCAGCAGCCGGGACACGGAGTACACTGAAGCTTTCTTT. Translated, it gives CASSRDTEYTEAFF. Supplemented by reference TRBV7-2 and TRBJ1-1, the full variable domain reads GAGVSQSPSNKVTEKGKDVELRCDPISGHTALYWYRQSLGQGLEFLIYFQGNSAPDKSGLPSDRFSAERTGGSVSTLTIQRTQQEDSAVYLCASSRDTEYTEAFFGQGTRLTVV.

The chain has TRBV5-6 and TRBJ2-2, with TRBD1 identical over 7 bases. Germline loops: CDR1 SGHDT, CDR2 YYEEEE. This CDR3 contains 18 residues. V was clipped by 4 bases and J by 0 bases; unmatched bases: 12. CDR3 amino acids: CASSPAPGTASNTGELFF. The CDR3 nucleotides read TGTGCCAGCAGCCCCGCACCGGGGACAGCTTCGAACACCGGGGAGCTGTTTTTT.

The CDR3 protein is CAISESGAQNYGYTF. The CDR3 DNA reads as TGTGCCATCAGTGAGTCAGGGGCCCAGAACTATGGCTACACCTTC. The chain is built from TRBV10-3 and TRBJ1-2, with TRBD1 as a possible D gene (5 bases). The CDR3 extends over 15 amino acids. Germline V CDR1 and CDR2: ENHRY, SYGVKD. Trimming pared 0 bases from V and 2 bases from J, leaving 10 bases between.

The rearrangement joins TRBV9 to TRBJ2-5; 7 bases line up with TRBD1. CDR1 SGDLS and CDR2 YYNGEE come from the germline V gene. V dropped 3 bases and J dropped 3; count of bases not matched to a gene: 5. The CDR3 runs to 14 residues. The CDR3, as DNA: TGTGCCAGCAGCGCCCAGGGGGTAGAAGAGACCCAGTACTTC. Its translation is CASSAQGVEETQYF. Full variable domain (rest looked up from reference TRBV9 and TRBJ2-5): DSGVTQTPKHLITATGQRVTLRCSPRSGDLSVYWYQQSLDQGLQFLIQYYNGEERAKGNILERFSAQQFPDLHSELNLSSLELGDSALYFCASSAQGVEETQYFGPGTRLLVL.

The chain recombines TRBV5-4 with TRBJ1-5; TRBD1 matches at 7 bases. Germline V gives CDR1 SGHNT, CDR2 YYREEE (reference sequence). Germline trimming cut 0 bases from V and 0 bases from J; bases unmatched to any gene: 9. The CDR3 loop spans 18 amino acids. CDR3 nucleotides: TGTGCCAGCAGCTTGGTTGCGGGGACAGACCATAGCAATCAGCCCCAGCATTTT. Protein sequence: CASSLVAGTDHSNQPQHF.

The chain uses TRBV27 and TRBJ1-1; D is unclear. Germline assignment: CDR1 MNHEY and CDR2 SMNVEV (reference sequence). V gave up 2 bases and J gave up 0 bases, with 10 bases separating them. The CDR3 consists of 15 residues. CDR3 loop: CASSLAVSLNTEAFF. CDR3 sequence (DNA): TGTGCCAGCAGTTTAGCAGTTAGCCTGAACACTGAAGCTTTCTTT.

The sample holds a few counts of this clone. V is TRBV30 and J is TRBJ1-2, with TRBD1 identical over 9 bases. J gave up 8 bases and V 3 bases, and 7 bases lay outside the gene matches. From germline, CDR1 is GTSNPN and CDR2 SVGIG (reference sequence). CDR3 length equals 13 residues. The chain's CDR3 is CAWRDRGSLGYTF. The CDR3 DNA sequence: TGTGCCTGGAGGGACAGGGGATCCCTCGGCTACACCTTC. Combining the CDR3 with reference TRBV30 and TRBJ1-2 gives the whole variable domain SQTIHQWPATLVQPVGSPLSLECTVEGTSNPNLYWYRQAAGRGLQLLFYSVGIGQISSEVPQNLSASRPQDRQFILSSKKLLLSDSGFYLCAWRDRGSLGYTFGSGTRLTVV.

The chain recombines TRBV7-6 with TRBJ2-7; 9 bases agree with TRBD2. This CDR3 has 16 amino acids. V dropped 5 bases and J dropped 0; count of bases not matched to a gene: 8. The germline CDR1 and CDR2 sequences are SGHVS and FNYEAQ. CDR3 sequence: CASSLGGSGGSYEQYF. CDR3 nucleotides: TGTGCCAGCAGCCTCGGTGGTAGCGGGGGCTCCTACGAGCAGTACTTC.

The V gene is TRBV6-1, the J gene TRBJ2-2; 9 bases line up with TRBD1. The CDR3 extends over 15 amino acids. V lost 10 bases and J lost 2; bases outside the gene matches: 8. The V gene's germline CDR1 is MNHNS and CDR2 SASEGT. The CDR3: CAIDYRGLNTGELFF. The CDR3 DNA follows: TGTGCCATCGACTACAGGGGGCTAAACACCGGGGAGCTGTTTTTT.

J is TRBJ2-1 and V is TRBV19; 8 nucleotides align to TRBD2. This CDR3 spans 14 amino acids. Germline CDR1 reads LNHDA; CDR2 reads SQIVND (reference sequence). The J segment lost 10 bases and the V segment lost 5 bases, leaving 10 bases of the junction unmatched. Written as DNA, the CDR3 is TGTGCCAGTAGTTCCAGACTAGCGTCGGGGGAGCAGTTCTTC. Its translation: CASSSRLASGEQFF. Full variable domain (remainder filled in from reference TRBV19 and TRBJ2-1): DGGITQSPKYLFRKEGQNVTLSCEQNLNHDAMYWYRQDPGQGLRLIYYSQIVNDFQKGDIAEGYSVSREKKESFPLTVTSAQKNPTAFYLCASSSRLASGEQFFGPGTRLTVL.

The chain employs TRBV4-1 and TRBJ2-3, with 9 nucleotides matching TRBD2. This CDR3 spans 15 amino acids. Per germline, CDR1 MGHRA and CDR2 YSYEKL. J gave up 4 bases and V 4 bases, and 6 bases lay outside the gene matches. The CDR3 nucleotides are TGCGCCAGCAGCCCTATAGCGGGAGAAGCAGATACGCAGTATTTT. This codes for CASSPIAGEADTQYF.

The V gene is TRBV6-6, the J gene TRBJ1-5; D may be TRBD1 (6 bases). Germline V CDR1 and CDR2: MNHNY, SVGAGI (reference sequence). The V end lost 0 bases, the J end lost 5 bases, and 14 bases lay between the germline ends. The CDR3 extends over 16 amino acids. CDR3 in DNA: TGTGCCAGCAGTTACTCGAACAGGGTGGAGCATCAGCCCCAGCATTTT. Residues: CASSYSNRVEHQPQHF.

The rearrangement joins TRBV11-2 to TRBJ1-1, with 7 bases lining up with TRBD1. The CDR3 runs to 15 residues. Germline V gene sequence: CDR1 SGHAT, CDR2 FQNNGV. The trim removed 6 bases at V and 1 base at J, leaving 8 bases unmatched. CDR3 protein: CASRGLGQTNTEAFF. The DNA of the CDR3 is TGTGCCAGCAGGGGGCTGGGACAGACGAACACTGAAGCTTTCTTT.

V gene TRBV13 combines with J gene TRBJ2-6; TRBD2 might be the D (5 bases). The CDR3 is 16 residues long. Deletions cut 0 bases from V and 4 bases from J, with 10 bases between. From germline, CDR1 is PRHDT and CDR2 FYEKMQ (reference sequence). This CDR3 reads CASSLGPGNGANVLTF. CDR3 sequence (DNA): TGTGCCAGCAGCTTAGGCCCCGGGAACGGGGCCAACGTCCTGACTTTC.

This chain connects TRBV25-1 to TRBJ2-3; D ambiguous. Germline assignment: CDR1 MGHDK and CDR2 SYGVNS. Trimming took off 8 bases at V and 1 base at J, with 4 bases between the two ends. This CDR3 is 11 amino acids long. CDR3 region: CASGGTDTQYF. Here the CDR3 DNA reads TGTGCCAGCGGAGGCACAGATACGCAGTATTTT.

The genes are TRBV9 and TRBJ1-5; D is unresolved. The CDR3 is made up of 14 amino acids. The germline gives CDR1 SGDLS, CDR2 YYNGEE. Trimming removed 2 bases at V and 6 bases at J, with 12 bases between. DNA of the CDR3: TGTGCCAGCAGCGTTGGAGTCGAGCCTCAGCCCCAGCATTTT. Its translation: CASSVGVEPQPQHF.

The chain recombines TRBV29-1 with TRBJ2-7; D not certain. Trimming took off 0 bases at V and 2 bases at J, with 8 bases between the two ends. This CDR3 has 13 residues. Germline V gives CDR1 SQVTM, CDR2 ANQGSEA. The CDR3 loop is CSVEDRRPYEQYF. The CDR3 bases are TGCAGCGTTGAAGACAGGCGTCCCTACGAGCAGTACTTC.

The rearrangement links TRBV6-1 to TRBJ2-7, with D perhaps matching TRBD2 (6 bases). Per germline, CDR1 MNHNS and CDR2 SASEGT. V gave up 2 bases and J gave up 7 bases, with 27 bases separating them. The CDR3 is 18 amino acids. CDR3 DNA: TGTGCCAGCAGTGAACCCCGGCGGCTAGCGATTGGCACCGAGGAGCAGTACTTC. Protein product: CASSEPRRLAIGTEEQYF.

The genes are TRBV19 and TRBJ2-1, with 13 positions matching TRBD2. The CDR3 is 19 amino acids. From germline, CDR1 is LNHDA and CDR2 SQIVND (reference sequence). The V gene end was trimmed by 5 bases and the J gene end by 2 bases; junction bases not matched to a gene: 12. The CDR3 is CASSPGRTSGREAYNEQFF. The CDR3 DNA reads as TGTGCCAGTAGTCCAGGGAGGACTAGCGGGAGAGAGGCCTACAATGAGCAGTTCTTC.

The rearrangement links TRBV28 to TRBJ2-1; weak D call: TRBD2 (5 bases). This CDR3 comprises 14 residues. Germline V gene sequence: CDR1 MDHEN, CDR2 SYDVKM. V was shortened by 8 bases and J by 4 bases, with 15 bases between the two germline ends. CDR3 residues: CASESGEAYNEQFF. DNA of the CDR3: TGTGCCAGCGAGAGCGGAGAGGCGTACAATGAGCAGTTCTTC.

The rearrangement joins TRBV7-7 to TRBJ2-7, with 7 bases lining up with TRBD2. Germline loops: CDR1 SSHAT, CDR2 FNYEAQ (reference sequence). The junction had 11 bases not matched to a gene; V was cut back by 10 bases and J by 2 bases. This CDR3 is built from 14 residues. DNA of the CDR3: TGTGCCACCGCCGAGGCTAGCGGAACCTACGAGCAGTACTTC. Translated: CATAEASGTYEQYF.

J is TRBJ1-4 and V is TRBV19; D call uncertain. The germline V gene encodes CDR1 LNHDA and CDR2 SQIVND (reference sequence). The CDR3 contains 14 residues. Trimming left V 4 bases short and J 7 bases short, with 13 bases between. CDR3 region: CASSNGLLGEKLFF. CDR3 bases: TGTGCCAGTAGTAACGGACTACTGGGTGAAAAACTGTTTTTT.